The rows below give T cell receptor beta chains drawn from one sample of a study of PD-L1 blockade in urothelial cancer. Measured with immunoSEQ multiplex PCR; TCRdb has only the in-frame clones, and not every one. The data show more than 60,000 clones, more than 70% seen once. The material sequenced was PBMCs, taken around atezolizumab (anti-PD-L1) treatment. These receptors originate from a man between 60 and 75 years old with urothelial cancer. Each CDR3 is given without its conserved first and last residue. Only part of the rows carry a size: once, few, many, or a class if the clone is expanded.

clone size: -; J gene: TRBJ2-2; V gene: TRBV11-3; CDR3 protein: ASSVRGAPSGELF
clone size: -; J gene: TRBJ2-3; V gene: TRBV9; CDR3 protein: ASSPRPVAGSTDTQY
clone size: once; J gene: TRBJ2-7; V gene: TRBV28; CDR3 protein: ASTARGLSYEQY
clone size: -; J gene: TRBJ2-1; V gene: TRBV18; CDR3 protein: ASSPTLGSYNEQF
clone size: -; J gene: TRBJ2-1; V gene: TRBV18; CDR3 protein: ASSPSDREQF
clone size: -; J gene: TRBJ2-3; V gene: TRBV20-1; CDR3 protein: SATPSDTQY
clone size: -; J gene: TRBJ2-7; V gene: TRBV10-3; CDR3 protein: AIKRDRGSYEQY
clone size: -; J gene: TRBJ1-2; V gene: TRBV2; CDR3 protein: ASSPTWQGAGYGYT
clone size: once; J gene: TRBJ1-3; V gene: TRBV19; CDR3 protein: ASSIHSSGNTIY
clone size: -; J gene: TRBJ2-1; V gene: TRBV14; CDR3 protein: ASNGVSGGNEQF
clone size: -; J gene: TRBJ2-3; V gene: TRBV6-1; CDR3 protein: ASSDLRRTSGGRDTQY
clone size: -; J gene: TRBJ2-1; V gene: TRBV5-6; CDR3 protein: ASSFRGTSYNEQF
clone size: -; J gene: TRBJ2-2; V gene: TRBV19; CDR3 protein: ASSIRRGIGELF
clone size: -; J gene: TRBJ2-6; V gene: TRBV9; CDR3 protein: ASDRTAHSGANVLT
clone size: -; J gene: TRBJ1-1; V gene: TRBV7-8; CDR3 protein: ASRQNAEAF
clone size: -; J gene: TRBJ1-5; V gene: TRBV6-5; CDR3 protein: ASSYARENQPQH
clone size: -; J gene: TRBJ2-7; V gene: TRBV6-5; CDR3 protein: ASSWDRDYEQY
clone size: -; J gene: TRBJ2-3; V gene: TRBV7-3; CDR3 protein: ASSQTNDRTDTQY
clone size: -; J gene: TRBJ1-6; V gene: TRBV4-1; CDR3 protein: ASSHGLPNNSPLH
clone size: -; J gene: TRBJ2-3; V gene: TRBV7-6; CDR3 protein: ASSSLAGQGDTQY
clone size: -; J gene: TRBJ1-5; V gene: TRBV6-5; CDR3 protein: ASSFDRFNQPQH
clone size: few; J gene: TRBJ2-7; V gene: TRBV7-9; CDR3 protein: ASSPGIAGTH